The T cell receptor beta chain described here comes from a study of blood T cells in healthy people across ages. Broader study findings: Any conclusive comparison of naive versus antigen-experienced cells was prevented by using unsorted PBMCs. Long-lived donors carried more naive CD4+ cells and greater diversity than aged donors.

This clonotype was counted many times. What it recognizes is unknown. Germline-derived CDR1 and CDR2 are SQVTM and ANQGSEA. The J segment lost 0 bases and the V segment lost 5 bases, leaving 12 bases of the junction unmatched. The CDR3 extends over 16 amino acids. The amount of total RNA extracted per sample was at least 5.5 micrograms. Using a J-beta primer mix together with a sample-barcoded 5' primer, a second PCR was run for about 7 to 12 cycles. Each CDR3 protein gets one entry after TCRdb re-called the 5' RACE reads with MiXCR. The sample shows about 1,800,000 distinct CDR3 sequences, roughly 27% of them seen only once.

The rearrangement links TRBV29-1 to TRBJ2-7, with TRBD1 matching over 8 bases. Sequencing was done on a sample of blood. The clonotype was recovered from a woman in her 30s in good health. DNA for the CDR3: TGCAGCGTTTATGTTCGGACAGGGACCTTCTCCTACGAGCAGTACTTC. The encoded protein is CSVYVRTGTFSYEQYF.